Below, 13 T cell receptor beta chains from the same sample are listed, as sequenced in a study of T cell responses to AZD1222 COVID-19 vaccine. Repertoires were generated with immunoSEQ multiplex PCR, while TCRdb's copy carries only in-frame clones and drops some. The table records approximately 170,000 clones, 85% to 95% of them present only once. Sequenced here: peripheral blood, sampled 28 days after the second AZD1222 dose. These receptors were taken from an adult who received the AZD1222 COVID-19 vaccine.

The chain is built from TRBV7-9 and TRBJ1-2, with 7 bases lining up with TRBD1. CDR1 and CDR2 (germline): SEHNR, FQNEAQ (reference sequence). The CDR3 loop spans 13 amino acids. J was trimmed by 4 bases and V by 5 bases; bases with no gene match: 4. CDR3: CASSPRQGYGYTF. The CDR3 coding sequence is TGTGCCAGCAGCCCCCGACAGGGCTATGGCTACACCTTC.

The rearrangement uses TRBV27 and TRBJ1-3, with 8 bases identical to TRBD1. Germline trimming cut 0 bases from V and 2 bases from J; bases unmatched to any gene: 3. Germline values: CDR1 MNHEY, CDR2 SMNVEV (reference sequence). The CDR3 consists of 16 residues. This CDR3 reads CASSLSWTGTGNTIYF. For the CDR3, the DNA is TGTGCCAGCAGTTTATCGTGGACAGGGACTGGAAACACCATATATTTT.

The rearrangement links TRBV7-8 to TRBJ1-1; a weak D match, TRBD1 (5 bases). The V end was cut by 4 bases, the J end by 5 bases, with 14 bases between. CDR3 length: 14 amino acids. The germline V gene has CDR1 SGHVS and CDR2 FQNEAQ. CDR3 DNA: TGTGCCAGCAGCTCCGGCCGGGGGTGGACTGAAGCTTTCTTT. Translating gives CASSSGRGWTEAFF.

The J gene is TRBJ1-2, the V gene TRBV3-1 (or the pseudogene TRBV3-2); D is undetermined. The CDR3 totals 14 residues. V was shortened by 3 bases and J by 7 bases, with 15 bases between the two germline ends. Germline V lookup: CDR1 LGHDT, CDR2 YNNKEL (reference sequence). The CDR3: CASSQETNPAGYTF. In nucleotides, the CDR3 is TGTGCCAGCAGCCAGGAGACTAACCCGGCTGGCTACACCTTC.

The V call is TRBV12-5, the J call TRBJ2-1; 10 nucleotides align to TRBD2. V was pared by 1 base and J by 7 bases, with 4 bases of the junction left unmatched. CDR3 size: 15 residues. Germline assignment: CDR1 LGHNT and CDR2 FRNRAP. CDR3 nucleotides: TGTGCTAGTGGTTTGGGAGCGGGAGGGATAAATGAGCAGTTCTTC. Its translation is CASGLGAGGINEQFF.

The chain employs TRBV6-4 and TRBJ2-1, with TRBD1 as a possible D gene (6 bases). The germline V gene has CDR1 MRHNA and CDR2 SNTAGT. The CDR3 covers 16 residues. V was pared by 0 bases and J by 4 bases, with 13 bases between. The chain's CDR3 is CASSDSAQGGYNEQFF. Written as DNA, the CDR3 is TGTGCCAGCAGTGACTCGGCCCAAGGGGGATACAATGAGCAGTTCTTC.

This sequence joins TRBV5-4 and TRBJ1-2; no definite D call. The CDR3 is 17 residues long. Trimming removed 4 bases at V and 0 bases at J, with 19 bases between. Germline assignment: CDR1 SGHNT and CDR2 YYREEE (reference sequence). CDR3 region: CASSQDVKVLANYGYTF. CDR3 nucleotide sequence: TGTGCCAGCAGCCAGGATGTCAAGGTGTTAGCTAACTATGGCTACACCTTC.

In this sample, this clone turned up once. The chain joins TRBV2 to TRBJ2-7; 7 bases fit TRBD2. Germline values: CDR1 SNHLY, CDR2 FYNNEI. The V and J ends lost 6 bases and 0 bases, in that order; junction bases with no gene match: 5. CDR3 length: 14 amino acids. The CDR3 DNA is TGTGCCAGCAGGAGCGGGAAGAACTCCTACGAGCAGTACTTC. Translating gives CASRSGKNSYEQYF.

This rearrangement joins TRBV29-1 to TRBJ1-1, with D possibly matching TRBD1 (6 bases). V was pared by 6 bases and J by 0 bases, with 11 bases between. CDR3 length: 13 amino acids. Germline V CDR1 and CDR2: SQVTM, ANQGSEA. CDR3 sequence reads: CSVKQGLNTEAFF. In DNA, the CDR3 is TGCAGCGTCAAACAGGGTCTGAACACTGAAGCTTTCTTT.

The V gene is TRBV6-5, the J gene TRBJ1-1, with TRBD1 as a possible D gene (5 bases). V was cut by 0 bases and J by 5 bases, with 16 bases left in between. The CDR3 is 16 amino acids. Germline V gives CDR1 MNHEY, CDR2 SVGAGI. Written as DNA, the CDR3 is TGTGCCAGCAGTTACTCCGGGGGATCGGTGACGACTGAAGCTTTCTTT. Its protein product is CASSYSGGSVTTEAFF.

The genes are TRBV12-3 or TRBV12-4 and TRBJ1-5, with D unclear. Between the trimmed V and J ends, which lost 7 bases and 0 bases, there was a span of 4 bases. The CDR3 extends over 12 amino acids. This CDR3 is CASTDSNQPQHF. The CDR3 bases are TGTGCCAGCACCGATAGCAATCAGCCCCAGCATTTT.

The chain couples TRBV18 to TRBJ2-4; TRBD2 agrees at 7 bases. The CDR3 sequence is 18 residues long. The ends lost 3 bases at V and 5 bases at J; junction bases unmatched: 16. Germline V gene sequence: CDR1 KGHSH, CDR2 LQKENI. CDR3 coding DNA: TGTGCCAGCTCACCCTTCTCCGCTAGCGGAGGGAACGAAAACATTCAGTACTTC. It encodes CASSPFSASGGNENIQYF.

The chain combines TRBV25-1 with TRBJ1-1, with 7 bases matching TRBD1. Per germline, CDR1 MGHDK and CDR2 SYGVNS. CDR3 length equals 15 residues. V lost 4 bases to trimming and J lost 4 bases; unmatched junction nucleotides: 9. The CDR3 bases are TGTGCCAGCAGTGCCCACAGGGGCCCCAGCACTGAAGCTTTCTTT. Translating it yields CASSAHRGPSTEAFF.